The 11 T cell receptor beta chains given below trace back to one sample, sequenced in a study of blood T cell repertoires in COVID-19. The repertoire was sequenced with immunoSEQ multiplex PCR; TCRdb's copy has only in-frame clones and lacks some. Of hundreds of thousands of clones detected, around 87% appear once; the ten largest clones hold approximately 1.7%. Sequenced material: PBMCs or T cells enriched from blood (not recorded which). These receptors came from a woman between 50 and 59 years old who had recovered from COVID-19.

This chain connects TRBV18 to TRBJ2-7, with 7 bases that match TRBD2. There are 14 residues in the CDR3. Germline V gene lookup returns CDR1 KGHSH and CDR2 LQKENI. With 6 bases clipped from V and 6 bases from J, the junction kept 11 bases outside the gene matches. This CDR3 is CASSMSRDYGEQYF. The CDR3 DNA sequence: TGTGCCAGCTCCATGAGCCGGGACTACGGCGAGCAGTACTTC.

The chain uses TRBV28 and TRBJ1-2; TRBD1 aligns across 7 bases. The CDR3 has 14 residues. Germline V gives CDR1 MDHEN, CDR2 SYDVKM. Trimming cost V 2 bases and J 8 bases; bases outside gene matches: 8. DNA for the CDR3: TGTGCCAGCAGTTTAGAGGGGGCGCTGAGGGGCTACACCTTC. Its translation is CASSLEGALRGYTF.

This chain uses TRBV6-5 with TRBJ2-1; 8 bases align to TRBD1. This CDR3 comprises 13 residues. CDR1 and CDR2 from the germline V gene are MNHEY and SVGAGI. The J segment lost 11 bases and the V segment lost 0 bases, leaving 3 bases of the junction unmatched. CDR3 sequence: CASSYSGQEKQFF. The CDR3 DNA follows: TGTGCCAGCAGTTACTCGGGACAGGAAAAGCAGTTCTTC.

This clone has only one observation. This CDR3 is CASSKLGLSPYEQYF. CDR3 nucleotide sequence: TGTGCCAGTAGCAAATTGGGGCTGTCTCCGTACGAGCAGTACTTC. V and J are TRBV19 and TRBJ2-7, with D perhaps TRBD1 (5 bases). The V gene lost 6 bases and the J gene lost 4 bases, with 19 bases spanning the gap. This CDR3 has 15 residues. Germline V CDR1 and CDR2: LNHDA, SQIVND (reference sequence).

This clone was found once. The genes are TRBV10-1 and TRBJ1-2, with D possibly matching TRBD1 (5 bases). Germline CDR1 is WNHNN and CDR2 is SYGVQD (reference sequence). This CDR3 is 12 amino acids long. Trimming shortened V by 6 bases and J by 8 bases, and 13 bases separated the two germline ends. CDR3: CASRAGMGGYTF. In DNA, the CDR3 is TGCGCCAGCAGGGCAGGGATGGGCGGCTACACCTTC.

This clone was detected once. The chain carries TRBV5-1 and TRBJ2-7, with D perhaps TRBD1 (6 bases). The V and J ends lost 2 bases and 0 bases respectively, with 9 bases between them. Germline loops: CDR1 SGHRS, CDR2 YFSETQ. The CDR3 is 14 amino acids. The CDR3: CASSLGDTSYEQYF. CDR3 nucleotide sequence: TGCGCCAGCAGCTTAGGGGACACCTCCTACGAGCAGTACTTC. Variable domain in full (rest from reference TRBV5-1 and TRBJ2-7): KAGVTQTPRYLIKTRGQQVTLSCSPISGHRSVSWYQQTPGQGLQFLFEYFSETQRNKGNFPGRFSGRQFSNSRSEMNVSTLELGDSALYLCASSLGDTSYEQYFGPGTRLTVT.

This clone was observed once. The chain combines TRBV5-1 with TRBJ1-6; weak D call: TRBD1 (5 bases). CDR3 length: 15 amino acids. In germline, CDR1 is SGHRS, CDR2 YFSETQ. V lost 0 bases and J 8 bases, leaving 12 bases between the germline ends. CDR3 nucleotides: TGCGCCAGCAGCTTGGATGCCAGGGAGGATTCACCCCTCCACTTT. This codes for CASSLDAREDSPLHF.

This clone was recorded a few times. This chain joins TRBV9 and TRBJ2-2, with TRBD2 identical over 7 bases. Looked up from germline, CDR1 is SGDLS and CDR2 is YYNGEE. The trim removed 0 bases at V and 6 bases at J, leaving 5 bases unmatched. The CDR3 loop spans 15 amino acids. In DNA, the CDR3 is TGTGCCAGCAGCGTAGATGGCGGGAGTGCCGGGGAGCTGTTTTTT. Translated: CASSVDGGSAGELFF.

J is TRBJ1-2 and V is TRBV3-1 (or the pseudogene TRBV3-2); D gene unclear. V gave up 1 base and J gave up 2 bases, with 5 bases separating them. The V gene's germline CDR1 is LGHDT and CDR2 YNNKEL (reference sequence). The CDR3 is made up of 13 amino acids. CDR3 in amino acids: CASSQVRNYGYTF. DNA for the CDR3: TGTGCCAGCAGCCAAGTTAGAAACTATGGCTACACCTTC.

V gene TRBV7-9 combines with J gene TRBJ2-5; no reliable D call. V was cut by 1 base and J by 5 bases, with 11 bases left in between. Looked up from germline, CDR1 is SEHNR and CDR2 is FQNEAQ (reference sequence). CDR3 length: 14 amino acids. The CDR3 sequence is CASSLVQLWETQYF. CDR3 DNA sequence: TGTGCCAGCAGCTTAGTACAGCTGTGGGAGACCCAGTACTTC.

This clone occurred many times. Other DNA variants within this sample encode the same CDR3. The chain uses TRBV27 and TRBJ2-5, with 12 bases matching TRBD1. The V gene end was trimmed by 6 bases and the J gene end by 4 bases; junction bases not matched to a gene: 6. There are 15 residues in the CDR3. From germline, CDR1 is MNHEY and CDR2 SMNVEV (reference sequence). The chain's CDR3 is CASSSGTGGAETQYF. Written as DNA, the CDR3 is TGTGCCAGCAGCTCCGGGACAGGGGGCGCAGAGACCCAGTACTTC.